The 3 T cell receptor beta chains listed next were all sequenced from one sample in a study of beta chain features in type 1 diabetes. All of the isolated RNA was reverse transcribed, so expressed TCRB transcripts were sequenced. Repertoires were generated with immunoSEQ multiplex PCR, while TCRdb's copy carries only in-frame clones and drops some. Found here are 300,000 to 450,000 clones, roughly an eighth of them singletons; the top ten hold about 0.01%. Overall study findings and caveats: Patients with Type 1 diabetes showed moderately but significantly shorter TCRB CDR3s in all four CD4+ subsets.

The antigens of these receptors remain unknown. Sequences were obtained from naive CD4+ T cells from blood. Receptors were obtained from a woman aged 18-29 years with type 1 diabetes.

The chain carries TRBV6-5 and TRBJ1-3; no firm D call. Per germline, CDR1 MNHEY and CDR2 SVGAGI. V was cut by 5 bases and J by 0 bases, with 8 bases left in between. CDR3 size: 14 residues. The CDR3 DNA sequence: TGTGCCAGCAGTGCCGGGAGCTCTGGAAACACCATATATTTT. This sequence encodes CASSAGSSGNTIYF.

The chain joins TRBV5-1 to TRBJ2-1; 10 bases map to TRBD2. After removal of 0 bases from V and 0 bases from J, the junction contained 6 bases not matched to a gene. Germline CDR1 reads SGHRS; CDR2 reads YFSETQ. The CDR3 length is 18 residues. DNA of the CDR3: TGCGCCAGCAGCTTGGTGTCTAGCGGGAGAACCTCCTACAATGAGCAGTTCTTC. This encodes CASSLVSSGRTSYNEQFF. Drawing the rest from reference TRBV5-1 and TRBJ2-1, the complete variable domain is KAGVTQTPRYLIKTRGQQVTLSCSPISGHRSVSWYQQTPGQGLQFLFEYFSETQRNKGNFPGRFSGRQFSNSRSEMNVSTLELGDSALYLCASSLVSSGRTSYNEQFFGPGTRLTVL.

For this clone: The same CDR3 arises from other DNA sequences in this sample as well. The genes are TRBV7-2 and TRBJ1-1, with D maybe TRBD1 (5 bases). The CDR3 is made up of 13 amino acids. In germline, CDR1 is SGHTA, CDR2 FQGNSA. V was shortened by 5 bases and J by 1 base, with 8 bases between the two germline ends. This CDR3 is CASSLTGNTEAFF. The DNA of the CDR3 is TGTGCCAGCAGCCTTACAGGGAACACTGAAGCTTTCTTT.